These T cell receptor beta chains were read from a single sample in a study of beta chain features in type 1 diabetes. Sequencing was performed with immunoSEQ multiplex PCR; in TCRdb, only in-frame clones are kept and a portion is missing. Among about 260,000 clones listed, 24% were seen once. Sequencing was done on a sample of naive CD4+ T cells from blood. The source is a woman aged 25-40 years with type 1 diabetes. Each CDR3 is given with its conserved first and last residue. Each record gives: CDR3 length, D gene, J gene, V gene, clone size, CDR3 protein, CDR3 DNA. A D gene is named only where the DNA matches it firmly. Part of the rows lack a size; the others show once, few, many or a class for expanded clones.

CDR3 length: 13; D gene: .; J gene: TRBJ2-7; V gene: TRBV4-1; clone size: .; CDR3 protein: CASSLDLANEQYF; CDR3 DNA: TGCGCCAGCAGCCTCGACCTAGCGAACGAGCAGTACTTC
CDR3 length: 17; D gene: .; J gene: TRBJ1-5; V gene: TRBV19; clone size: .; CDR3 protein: CASTSGRVLALNQPQHF; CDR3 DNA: TGTGCCAGTACCTCCGGTCGGGTATTGGCCTTAAATCAGCCCCAGCATTTT
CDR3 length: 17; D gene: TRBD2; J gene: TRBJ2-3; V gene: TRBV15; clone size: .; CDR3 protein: CATTTSGRKGRTDTQYF; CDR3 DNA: TGTGCCACCACCACTAGCGGGAGAAAGGGGAGGACAGATACGCAGTATTTT
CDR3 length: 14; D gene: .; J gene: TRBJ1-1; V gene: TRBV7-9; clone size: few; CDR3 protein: CASSYAGDGTEAFF; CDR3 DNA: TGTGCCAGCAGCTACGCAGGGGATGGCACTGAAGCTTTCTTT
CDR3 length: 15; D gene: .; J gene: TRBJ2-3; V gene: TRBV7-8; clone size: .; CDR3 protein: CASSLATRTRDTQYF; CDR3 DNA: TGTGCCAGCAGCTTAGCTACACGAACTAGAGATACGCAGTATTTT
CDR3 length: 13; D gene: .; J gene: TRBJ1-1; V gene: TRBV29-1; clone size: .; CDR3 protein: CSVIRAGNTEAFF; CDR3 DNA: TGCAGCGTTATAAGGGCGGGCAACACTGAAGCTTTCTTT
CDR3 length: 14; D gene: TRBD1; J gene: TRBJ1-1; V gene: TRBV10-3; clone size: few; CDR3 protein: CAIRSQGVGTEAFF; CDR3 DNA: TGTGCCATCAGGTCACAGGGGGTCGGCACTGAAGCTTTCTTT
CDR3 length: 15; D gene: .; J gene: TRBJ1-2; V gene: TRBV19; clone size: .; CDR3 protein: CASSIDGQGNNGYTF; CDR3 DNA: TGTGCCAGTAGTATTGACGGGCAGGGTAATAATGGCTACACCTTC
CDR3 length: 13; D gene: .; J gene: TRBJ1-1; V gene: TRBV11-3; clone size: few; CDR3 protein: CASSLVEGTEAFF; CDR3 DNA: TGTGCCAGCAGCTTAGTGGAGGGGACTGAAGCTTTCTTT
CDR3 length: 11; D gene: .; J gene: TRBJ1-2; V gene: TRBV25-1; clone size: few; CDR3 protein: CASSVGWGYTF; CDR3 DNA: TGTGCCAGCAGTGTGGGCTGGGGCTACACCTTC
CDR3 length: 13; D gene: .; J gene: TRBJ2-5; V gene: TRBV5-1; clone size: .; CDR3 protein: CASSLGVQETQYF; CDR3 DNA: TGCGCCAGCAGCTTAGGGGTTCAAGAGACCCAGTACTTC
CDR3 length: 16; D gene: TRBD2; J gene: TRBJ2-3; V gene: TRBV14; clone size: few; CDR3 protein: CASSQESGMGLDTQYF; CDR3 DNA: TGTGCCAGCAGCCAGGAAAGCGGGATGGGGTTGGATACGCAGTATTTT
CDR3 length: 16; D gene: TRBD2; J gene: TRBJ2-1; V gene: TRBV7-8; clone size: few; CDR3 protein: CASSLRRLAAYNEQFF; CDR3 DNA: TGTGCCAGCAGCTTACGGAGACTAGCGGCCTACAATGAGCAGTTCTTC
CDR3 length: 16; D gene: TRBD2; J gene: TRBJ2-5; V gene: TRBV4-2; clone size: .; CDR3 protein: CASSQPPGLGRETQYF; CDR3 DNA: TGTGCCAGCAGCCAACCACCGGGACTAGGACGGGAGACCCAGTACTTC
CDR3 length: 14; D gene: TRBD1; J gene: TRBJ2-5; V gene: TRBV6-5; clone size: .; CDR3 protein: CASSARQGQETQYF; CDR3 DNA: TGTGCCAGCAGTGCTCGACAGGGTCAAGAGACCCAGTACTTC
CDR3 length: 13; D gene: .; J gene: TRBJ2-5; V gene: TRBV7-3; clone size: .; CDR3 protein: CASSLSPKETQYF; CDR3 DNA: TGTGCCAGCAGCCTGAGCCCAAAGGAGACCCAGTACTTC
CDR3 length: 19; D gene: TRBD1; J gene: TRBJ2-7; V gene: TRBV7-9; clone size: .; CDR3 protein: CASSLSTTIYRDSPYEQYF; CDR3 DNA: TGTGCCAGCAGCTTATCCACTACCATTTACCGGGACAGCCCCTACGAGCAGTACTTC
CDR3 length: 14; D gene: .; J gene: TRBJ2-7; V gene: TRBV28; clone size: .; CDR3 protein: CASSLIGDLYEQYF; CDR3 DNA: TGTGCCAGCAGTTTAATCGGGGACTTGTACGAGCAGTACTTC
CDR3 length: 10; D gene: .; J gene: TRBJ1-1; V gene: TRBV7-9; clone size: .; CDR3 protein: CASSLDRAFF; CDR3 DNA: TGTGCCAGCAGCTTAGACCGGGCTTTCTTT
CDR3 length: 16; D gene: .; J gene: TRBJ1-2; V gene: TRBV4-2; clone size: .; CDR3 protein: CASSPRARGPEKGYTF; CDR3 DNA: TGTGCCAGCAGCCCCAGAGCGCGAGGTCCCGAAAAGGGCTACACCTTC
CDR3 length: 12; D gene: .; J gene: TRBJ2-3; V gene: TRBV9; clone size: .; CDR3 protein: CASSLSTDTQYF; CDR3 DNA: TGTGCCAGCAGCTTATCCACAGATACGCAGTATTTT
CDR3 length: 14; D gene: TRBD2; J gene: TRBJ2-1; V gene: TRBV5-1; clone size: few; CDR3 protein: CASSSGLTYNEQFF; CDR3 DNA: TGCGCCAGCTCTAGCGGGTTGACCTACAATGAGCAGTTCTTC
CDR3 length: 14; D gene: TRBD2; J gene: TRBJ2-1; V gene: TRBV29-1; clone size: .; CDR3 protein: CSVSGLAGYNEQFF; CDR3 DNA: TGCAGCGTTAGCGGTCTAGCGGGGTACAATGAGCAGTTCTTC
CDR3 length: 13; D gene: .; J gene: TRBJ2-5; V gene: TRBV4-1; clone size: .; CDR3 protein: CASARQAQETQYF; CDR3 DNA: TGCGCCAGCGCCAGACAGGCGCAAGAGACCCAGTACTTC
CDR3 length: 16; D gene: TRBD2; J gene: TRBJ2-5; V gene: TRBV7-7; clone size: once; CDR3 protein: CASSLIAGGPEETQYF; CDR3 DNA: TGTGCTAGCAGCTTGATTGCGGGAGGGCCAGAAGAGACCCAGTACTTC
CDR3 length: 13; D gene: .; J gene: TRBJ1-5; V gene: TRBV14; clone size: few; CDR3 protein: CASSPGHDQPQHF; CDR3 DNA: TGTGCCAGCAGCCCAGGGCACGATCAGCCCCAGCATTTT
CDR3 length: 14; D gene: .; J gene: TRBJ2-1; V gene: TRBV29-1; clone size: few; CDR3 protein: CSVERRGRYNEQFF; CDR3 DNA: TGCAGCGTTGAAAGAAGAGGGAGATACAATGAGCAGTTCTTC
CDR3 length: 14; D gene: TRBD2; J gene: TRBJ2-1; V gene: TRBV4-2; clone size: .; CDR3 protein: CASSPPGLADEQFF; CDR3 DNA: TGTGCCAGCAGCCCCCCGGGACTAGCAGATGAGCAGTTCTTC
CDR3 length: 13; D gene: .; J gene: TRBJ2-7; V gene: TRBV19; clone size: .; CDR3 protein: CASSIDTEYEQYF; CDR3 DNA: TGTGCCAGTAGTATAGATACTGAATACGAGCAGTACTTC
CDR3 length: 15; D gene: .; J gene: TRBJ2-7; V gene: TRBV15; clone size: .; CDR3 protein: CATSRFRESSYEQYF; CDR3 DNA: TGTGCCACCAGCAGATTCCGGGAGAGCTCCTACGAGCAGTACTTC
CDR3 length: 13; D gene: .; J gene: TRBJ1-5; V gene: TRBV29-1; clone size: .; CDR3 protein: CSVDDSGGGPQHF; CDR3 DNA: TGCAGCGTTGACGACAGTGGGGGAGGGCCCCAGCATTTT
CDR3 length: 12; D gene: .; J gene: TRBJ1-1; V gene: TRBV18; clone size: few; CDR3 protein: CASSQTGQEAFF; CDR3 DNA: TGTGCCAGCTCACAGACAGGCCAAGAAGCTTTCTTT
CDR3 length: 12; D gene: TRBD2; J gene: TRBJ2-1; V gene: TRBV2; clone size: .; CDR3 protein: CASSVLVGGLFF; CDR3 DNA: TGTGCCAGCAGTGTTTTAGTGGGAGGGTTGTTCTTC
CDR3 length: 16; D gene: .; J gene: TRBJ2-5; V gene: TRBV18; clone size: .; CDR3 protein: CASSPPELGGQETQYF; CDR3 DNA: TGTGCCAGCTCACCACCGGAGCTAGGAGGCCAAGAGACCCAGTACTTC
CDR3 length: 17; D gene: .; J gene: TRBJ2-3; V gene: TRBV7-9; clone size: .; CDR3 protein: CASSRIVGGGLGDTQYF; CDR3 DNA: TGTGCCAGCAGCCGGATCGTCGGGGGAGGTTTGGGAGATACGCAGTATTTT
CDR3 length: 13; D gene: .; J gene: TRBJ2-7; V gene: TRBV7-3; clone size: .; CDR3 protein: CASSLKPDYEQYF; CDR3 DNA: TGTGCCAGCAGCTTAAAACCAGACTACGAGCAGTACTTC
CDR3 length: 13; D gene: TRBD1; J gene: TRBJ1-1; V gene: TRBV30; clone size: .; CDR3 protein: CAWSGQAETEAFF; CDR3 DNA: TGTGCCTGGAGCGGACAGGCGGAAACTGAAGCTTTCTTT
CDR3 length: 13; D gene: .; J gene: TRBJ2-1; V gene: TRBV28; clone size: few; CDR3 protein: CASSFASSNEQFF; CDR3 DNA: TGTGCCAGCAGTTTTGCGTCTTCCAATGAGCAGTTCTTC
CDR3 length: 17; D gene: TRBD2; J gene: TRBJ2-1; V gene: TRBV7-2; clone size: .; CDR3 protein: CASSLGALAGGLNEQFF; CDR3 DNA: TGTGCCAGCAGCTTAGGGGCACTAGCGGGAGGTTTAAATGAGCAGTTCTTC
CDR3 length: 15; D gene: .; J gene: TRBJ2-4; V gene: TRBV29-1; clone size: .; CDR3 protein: CSVGGGPVAKNIQYF; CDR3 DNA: TGCAGCGTTGGGGGGGGGCCCGTAGCCAAAAACATTCAGTACTTC
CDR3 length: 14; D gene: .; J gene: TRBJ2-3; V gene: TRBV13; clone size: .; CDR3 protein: CASSLTQGTDTQYF; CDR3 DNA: TGTGCCAGCAGCCTGACACAGGGAACGGATACGCAGTATTTT
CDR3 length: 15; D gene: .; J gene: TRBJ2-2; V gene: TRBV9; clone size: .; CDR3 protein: CASSEGGDFQGELFF; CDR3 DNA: TGTGCCAGCAGCGAGGGCGGGGACTTTCAGGGGGAGCTGTTTTTT
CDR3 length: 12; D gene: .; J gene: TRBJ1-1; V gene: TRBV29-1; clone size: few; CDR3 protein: CSVVGWSPEAFF; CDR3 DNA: TGCAGCGTTGTTGGATGGAGCCCTGAAGCTTTCTTT
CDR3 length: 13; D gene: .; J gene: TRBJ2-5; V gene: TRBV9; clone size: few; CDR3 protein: CASSAGWRETQYF; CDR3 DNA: TGTGCCAGCAGCGCAGGATGGAGGGAGACCCAGTACTTC
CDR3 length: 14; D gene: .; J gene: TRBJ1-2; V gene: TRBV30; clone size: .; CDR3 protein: CAWSVFKGNYGYTF; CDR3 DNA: TGTGCCTGGAGTGTATTCAAGGGGAACTATGGCTACACCTTC
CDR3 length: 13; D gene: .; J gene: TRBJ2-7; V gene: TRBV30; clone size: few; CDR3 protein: CAWSAGSFYEQYF; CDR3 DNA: TGTGCCTGGAGTGCAGGGTCTTTCTACGAGCAGTACTTC
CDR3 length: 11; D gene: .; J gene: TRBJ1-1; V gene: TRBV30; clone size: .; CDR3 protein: CAWSAGAEAFF; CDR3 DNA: TGTGCCTGGAGTGCGGGAGCTGAAGCTTTCTTT
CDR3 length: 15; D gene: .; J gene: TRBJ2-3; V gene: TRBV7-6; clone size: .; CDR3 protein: CASSSQTYRGDTQYF; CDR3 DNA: TGTGCCAGCAGCTCCCAAACATATAGGGGGGATACGCAGTATTTT
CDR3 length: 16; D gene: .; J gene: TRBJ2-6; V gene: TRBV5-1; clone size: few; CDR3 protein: CASSLERGSGANVLTF; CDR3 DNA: TGCGCCAGCAGCTTGGAACGGGGCTCTGGGGCCAACGTCCTGACTTTC
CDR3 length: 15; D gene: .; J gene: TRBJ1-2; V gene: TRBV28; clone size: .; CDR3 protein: CASSPPRRANYGYTF; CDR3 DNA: TGTGCCAGCAGTCCCCCGCGGCGAGCTAACTATGGCTACACCTTC
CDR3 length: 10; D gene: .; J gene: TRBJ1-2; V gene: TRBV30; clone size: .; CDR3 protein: CAWGRGGYTF; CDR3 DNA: TGTGCCTGGGGCAGGGGCGGCTACACCTTC
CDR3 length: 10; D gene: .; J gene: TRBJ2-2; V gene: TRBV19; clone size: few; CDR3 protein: CASSASKLFF; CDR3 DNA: TGTGCCAGTAGCGCTAGTAAGCTGTTTTTT
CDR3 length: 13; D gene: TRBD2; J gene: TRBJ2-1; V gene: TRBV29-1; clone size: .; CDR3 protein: CSRSSGSYNEQFF; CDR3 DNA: TGCAGCAGGTCTAGCGGGTCCTACAATGAGCAGTTCTTC
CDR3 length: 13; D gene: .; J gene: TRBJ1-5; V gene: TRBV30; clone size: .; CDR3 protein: CAWSRGSNQPQHF; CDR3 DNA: TGTGCCTGGAGTCGAGGGTCCAATCAGCCCCAGCATTTT
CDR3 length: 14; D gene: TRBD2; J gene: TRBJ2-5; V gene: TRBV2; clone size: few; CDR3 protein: CARTTLAGAETQYF; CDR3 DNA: TGTGCCAGGACCACGCTAGCGGGAGCAGAGACCCAGTACTTC
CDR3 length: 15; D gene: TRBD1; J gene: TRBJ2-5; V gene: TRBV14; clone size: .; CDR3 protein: CASSRGTGYQETQYF; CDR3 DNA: TGTGCCAGCAGCCGCGGGACAGGGTATCAAGAGACCCAGTACTTC
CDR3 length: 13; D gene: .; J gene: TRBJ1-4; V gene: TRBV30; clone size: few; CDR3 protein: CAWSVAGNEKLFF; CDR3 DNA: TGTGCCTGGAGTGTAGCCGGGAATGAAAAACTGTTTTTT